These 8 T cell receptor beta chains were sequenced from one sample in a study of blood T cells in healthy people across ages. Combining a sample-barcoded 5' primer with a J-beta primer mix, a second PCR ran for roughly 6 to 12 cycles. One entry per CDR3 protein, called by TCRdb with MiXCR from the 5' RACE reads. Here the sample spans 1.5 million to 2 million distinct CDR3 sequences, about 50% being singletons. What was sequenced was blood. Receptors originate from a woman aged 40 to 50 in good health.

The chain has TRBV7-2 and TRBJ2-2; D not certain. The germline CDR1 and CDR2 sequences are SGHTA and FQGNSA. Between the trimmed V and J ends, which lost 2 bases and 5 bases, there was a span of 12 bases. This CDR3 has 15 amino acids. The CDR3 DNA follows: TGTGCCAGCAGCTTACAGATTGAACGAACCGGGGAGCTGTTTTTT. As protein: CASSLQIERTGELFF.

V gene TRBV24-1 combines with J gene TRBJ2-3, with D unclear. This CDR3 is built from 12 residues. Per the germline V gene, CDR1 is KGHDR and CDR2 is SFDVKD. The germline V and J ends were trimmed by 7 bases and 2 bases, with 6 bases remaining between them. DNA for the CDR3: TGTGCCACCAGCAGGCACACAGATACGCAGTATTTT. Its translation: CATSRHTDTQYF.

Comment on this clonotype: A junction boundary mismatches the germline segment, possibly from a read error. The V call is TRBV7-8, the J call TRBJ1-2; 9 positions agree with TRBD1. This CDR3 region has 14 residues. Germline V gives CDR1 SGHVS, CDR2 FQNEAQ. The CDR3 here is CTSSFTGGGYGYTF. CDR3 coding DNA: TGTACCAGCAGCTTTACAGGGGGCGGCTATGGCTACACCTTC.

This CDR3 reads CASSKRTGGTTDTQYF. As DNA, the CDR3 is TGTGCCAGCAGTAAGAGGACAGGGGGTACTACAGATACGCAGTATTTT. The J gene is TRBJ2-3, the V gene TRBV12-3 or TRBV12-4, with 10 bases lining up with TRBD1. V was clipped by 5 bases and J by 3 bases; unmatched bases: 8. The CDR3 length is 16 residues.

The chain uses TRBV5-1 and TRBJ2-3, with TRBD2 identical over 9 bases. The CDR3 has 16 amino acids. Germline V gene data show CDR1 as SGHRS and CDR2 as YFSETQ. V gave up 0 bases and J gave up 0 bases; unmatched junction bases: 2. This chain's CDR3 is CASSLVLAGSTDTQYF. CDR3 in DNA: TGCGCCAGCAGCTTGGTCCTAGCGGGGAGCACAGATACGCAGTATTTT. Full variable domain (remainder filled in from reference TRBV5-1 and TRBJ2-3): KAGVTQTPRYLIKTRGQQVTLSCSPISGHRSVSWYQQTPGQGLQFLFEYFSETQRNKGNFPGRFSGRQFSNSRSEMNVSTLELGDSALYLCASSLVLAGSTDTQYFGPGTRLTVL.

The rearrangement uses TRBV5-6 and TRBJ2-1; 11 bases agree with TRBD1. V dropped 2 bases and J dropped 8; count of bases not matched to a gene: 9. The CDR3 consists of 16 residues. Germline V gene data show CDR1 as SGHDT and CDR2 as YYEEEE. The DNA for the CDR3 is TGTGCCAGCAGCTTCTCCGGGACAGGGGGGTACGATGAGCAGTTCTTC. Amino acid sequence: CASSFSGTGGYDEQFF.

The rearrangement links TRBV27 to TRBJ1-1, with D maybe TRBD1 (5 bases). The CDR3 sequence is 14 residues long. Trimming took off 3 bases at V and 4 bases at J, with 12 bases between the two ends. Germline CDR1 reads MNHEY; CDR2 reads SMNVEV (reference sequence). CDR3 region: CASSFQGSGTEAFF. Written as DNA, the CDR3 is TGTGCCAGCAGTTTTCAGGGATCGGGCACTGAAGCTTTCTTT.

V gene TRBV29-1 combines with J gene TRBJ1-4; 8 positions match TRBD1. CDR3 size: 15 residues. V gave up 6 bases and J gave up 4 bases; unmatched junction bases: 10. The V gene's germline CDR1 is SQVTM and CDR2 ANQGSEA. The CDR3 bases are TGCAGCGTGCGCTCAGGGGGCAGGGGTAATGAAAAACTGTTTTTT. It is translated as CSVRSGGRGNEKLFF.